The clone carrying this T cell receptor beta chain occurred many times. The CDR3 does not close with the conserved phenylalanine or tryptophan, likely indicating a read error. No DNA is shown, since the ends of the CDR3 on it are uncertain; the CDR3 is the one TCRdb lists. The CDR3 spans 9 amino acids, including both terminal residues. Germline V gives CDR1 WNHNN, CDR2 SYGVQD (reference sequence). The sample belongs to a study of blood T cell repertoires in COVID-19. Produced via immunoSEQ multiplex PCR; TCRdb's table is partial and in-frame only. The repertoire holds 150,000 to 200,000 clones, with roughly 77% as singletons.

The gene calls are TRBV10-1 and TRBJ2-7; the table gives TRBD1 as D, unverified against the DNA. The clonotype was recovered from a woman aged 45-59 years with acute COVID-19. Sequencing input: PBMCs or T cells enriched from blood (not recorded which). The CDR3 sequence is CASRPTQGS.